This TCR beta chain came from a study of naive and memory T cell subsets. The SP2 primer and nested alpha and beta constant region primers amplified ligated cDNA in four rounds. In TCRdb, the 5' RACE reads were re-called with MiXCR into one record per CDR3 protein. Found here are about 62,000 distinct CDR3 sequences, 8% of them singletons; the top ten hold roughly 21%. A UMI-containing oligonucleotide was joined by 3' ligation to the TCR cDNA template. CDR3 length: 15 residues. The ends were cut back, 5 bases at V and 8 bases at J, with 21 bases in the middle. Germline V gene sequence: CDR1 SEHNR, CDR2 FQNEAQ (reference sequence).

This clonotype was obtained from a female donor in good health. The J gene is TRBJ1-1, the V gene TRBV7-9; D is unresolved. DNA for the CDR3: TGTGCCAGCAGCCCCACAGCAAGCCTCCGGGAAGAAGCTTTCTTT. It codes for CASSPTASLREEAFF.